This passage covers 2 T cell receptor beta chains from one sample sequenced in a study of T cells in Graves' hyperthyroidism and ophthalmopathy (dated by TCRdb to about 2019). Receptors were amplified or captured by multiplex PCR. The instrument given in TCRdb is Illumina HiSeq 2000. The TCR beta CDR3 regions were amplified from the RNA transcripts. A first-round RT-PCR of the TCR CDR3 used the HTBI primer set with the Qiagen OneStep RT-PCR kit. TCRdb reprocessed the public reads (quality trimming at Q25 with fastp, clone calling with MiXCR) and kept in-frame beta chains. Rows merge per CDR3 protein into single entries with the most common DNA and genes. In this sample the table shows about 520,000 distinct CDR3 sequences, roughly 25% of which occur a single time. The ten top clones hold around 11% of the sample. Sequences were obtained from blood. Receptors were obtained from a woman in her 30s with Graves' ophthalmopathy.

V is TRBV19 and J is TRBJ1-2, with D maybe TRBD1 (5 bases). Per germline, CDR1 LNHDA and CDR2 SQIVND (reference sequence). Deletions cut 4 bases from V and 2 bases from J, with 11 bases between. The CDR3 runs 14 residues. The CDR3 DNA is TGTGCCAGTAGTACCCAGGGCACGAACTATGGCTACACCTTC. It codes for CASSTQGTNYGYTF.

This clonotype was seen many times. The chain couples TRBV12-3 or TRBV12-4 to TRBJ1-2; the match to TRBD1 covers 7 bases. CDR3 size: 14 residues. V was clipped by 5 bases and J by 4 bases; unmatched bases: 7. CDR3 loop: CASSHATGVYGYTF. The CDR3 nucleotides are TGTGCCAGCAGTCACGCCACAGGGGTCTATGGCTACACCTTC.